This T cell receptor beta chain was captured in a study of shared clonotypes between healthy human individuals. The CDR3 sequence is 13 residues long. V was clipped by 5 bases and J by 5 bases, with 10 bases between them. CDR1 and CDR2 from the germline V gene are SEHNR and FQNEAQ (reference sequence). The study's findings and limits: Non-shared clonotypes showed lower generation probabilities than clonotypes common to all four donors.

When replicate PCRs were run on sorted subsets, they used 200 ng DNA, about 30,000 T cell genomes. The assay was immunoSEQ multiplex PCR, and TCRdb's table has in-frame clones only and misses some. Of roughly 2 million clones in the sample, more than 90% were seen once. Everyone who donated was a Caucasian adult who lived in Nashville, Tennessee. Partitioning of CD4+ cells yielded a CD45RA+ naive subset and a CD45RA-negative memory subset. Note on this clone: What it recognizes is unknown.

V gene TRBV7-9 combines with J gene TRBJ2-1; possible D gene TRBD2, 5 bases. Specimen: naive CD4+ T cells sorted from blood. Subset reported: CD45RA+ positively selected. This TCR came from a man in his late teens or twenties in good health. CDR3 DNA: TGTGCCAGCAGCCTCGGGATACACAATGAGCAGTTCTTC. This codes for CASSLGIHNEQFF. The full variable domain, in which reference TRBV7-9 and TRBJ2-1 provide the parts outside the CDR3, is DTGVSQNPRHKITKRGQNVTFRCDPISEHNRLYWYRQTLGQGPEFLTYFQNEAQLEKSRLLSDRFSAERPKGSFSTLEIQRTEQGDSAMYLCASSLGIHNEQFFGPGTRLTVL.